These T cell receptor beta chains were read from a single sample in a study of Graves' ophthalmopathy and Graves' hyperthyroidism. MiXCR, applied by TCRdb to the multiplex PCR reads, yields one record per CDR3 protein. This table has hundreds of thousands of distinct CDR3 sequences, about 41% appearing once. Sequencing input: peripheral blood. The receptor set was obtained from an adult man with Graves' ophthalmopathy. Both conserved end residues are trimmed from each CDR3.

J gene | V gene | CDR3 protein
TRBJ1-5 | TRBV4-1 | ASSQSLGNQPQH
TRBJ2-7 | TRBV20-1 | SARDSTETYEQY
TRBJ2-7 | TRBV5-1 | ASSLEVAGGSEQY
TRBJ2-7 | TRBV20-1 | SASGLAGSTRYEQY
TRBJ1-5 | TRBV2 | ASSAGYREHQPQH
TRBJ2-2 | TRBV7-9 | ASSSGHRTGELF
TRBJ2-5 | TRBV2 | ASSDPGRGGQETQY
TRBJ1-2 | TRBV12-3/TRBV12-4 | ASSLRQGLRYT
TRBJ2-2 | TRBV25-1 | ASSEWAANTGELF
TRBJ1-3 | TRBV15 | ATSRDVGSGNTIY
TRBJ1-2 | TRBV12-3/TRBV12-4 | ASSLGPSGQGAYGYT
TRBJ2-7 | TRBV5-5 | ASSLVALRDRIYEQY
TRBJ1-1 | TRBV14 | ASSRRQGPEAF
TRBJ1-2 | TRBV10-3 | AISDGAGRYT
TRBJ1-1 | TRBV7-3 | ASSLKPGLNTEAF
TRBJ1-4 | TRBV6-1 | ASSPAAINEKLF
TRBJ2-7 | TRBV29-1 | SVRATYEQY
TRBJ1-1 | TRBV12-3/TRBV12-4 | ASSVQGAQRRAF
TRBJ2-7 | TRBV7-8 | ASSLGGELGYEQY
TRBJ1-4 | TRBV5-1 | ASSLGGTASNEKLF
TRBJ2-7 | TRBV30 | ASGTGITYEQY
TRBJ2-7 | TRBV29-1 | SVRTPTYEQY
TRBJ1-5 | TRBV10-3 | AIRSEGEPQH
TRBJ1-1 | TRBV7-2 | ASNLGTGLNEAF
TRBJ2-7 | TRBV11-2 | ASGIPGISYEQY
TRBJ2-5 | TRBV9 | ASTEQGVVTTQY
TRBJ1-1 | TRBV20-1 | SARDLRGAVVYTEAF
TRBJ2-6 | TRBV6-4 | ASSEYDSSGANVLT
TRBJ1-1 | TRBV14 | ASSQVTGGKGREAF
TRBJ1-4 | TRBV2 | ASFKQFATNEKLF
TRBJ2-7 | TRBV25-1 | ASSEYNRVNEQY
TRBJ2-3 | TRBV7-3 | ASSVSGRTDTQY
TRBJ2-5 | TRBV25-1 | AWSVQGVGTQY
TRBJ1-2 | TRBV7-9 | ASRGTNYGYI
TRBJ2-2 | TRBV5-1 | ASSLEGPGELF
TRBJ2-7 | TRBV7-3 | ASSKTGGVSEQY
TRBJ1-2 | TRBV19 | ASKKSDTVLGYT
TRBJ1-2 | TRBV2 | ASLAQGAT
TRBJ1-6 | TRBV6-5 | ASGAPLH
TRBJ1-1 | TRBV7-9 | ASSLRQNRAGTEAF
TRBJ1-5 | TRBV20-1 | SAHGPNRGETQH
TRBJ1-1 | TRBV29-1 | SPRPNTEAF
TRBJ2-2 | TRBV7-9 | ASSSPGQKNTGERF
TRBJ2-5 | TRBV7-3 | ASSTSLRGGRGDTQY
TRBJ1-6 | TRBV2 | ASVQGWSPLH
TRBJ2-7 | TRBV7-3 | ASSRDRGLFYEQY
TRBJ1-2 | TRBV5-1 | ASSLAGDYGYT
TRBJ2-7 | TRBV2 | ASSGGQGARYEQY
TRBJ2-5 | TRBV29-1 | SVGGGSQETQY
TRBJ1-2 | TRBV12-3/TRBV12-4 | ASSPDAVIGYT
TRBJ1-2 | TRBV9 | ASSAPARARGYT
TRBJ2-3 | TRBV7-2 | ASAPSRNPPYRDTQY
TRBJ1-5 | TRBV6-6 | ASKRTYSNQPQH
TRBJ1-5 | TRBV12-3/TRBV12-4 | ASSLTGVGETQH
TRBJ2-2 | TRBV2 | ASRGGGDTGELF
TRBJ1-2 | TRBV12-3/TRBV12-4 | ASTPGEGYT
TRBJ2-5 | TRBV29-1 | SVERPWGSWETQY
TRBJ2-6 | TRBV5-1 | ASSTGQGVNVLT
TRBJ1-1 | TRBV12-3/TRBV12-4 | ASSSAAGAREAF